The sequence of this T cell receptor (beta chain) was determined in a study of T cell responses to AZD1222 COVID-19 vaccine. General study results and limits: The repertoires were collected only after the peak T cell response. Nearly half of spike-specific TCRs reportedly target unmutated variant regions. Of the AZD1222 recipients, only 6 or 7 were seropositive at baseline. There were mostly white British donors and more females than males, and clonal diversity was possibly underestimated.

Clones were sequenced by immunoSEQ multiplex PCR, and TCRdb holds only the in-frame ones, with some missing. The sample lists around 60,000 clones, 85% to 90% seen once, with approximately 5% in the top ten. V gave up 7 bases and J gave up 9 bases, with 10 bases separating them. This CDR3 has 12 amino acids. Regarding this clone: Its target is not known.

This material consisted of peripheral blood, taken on day 0 of AZD1222 vaccination. The receptor was derived from an adult in good health. V gene TRBV12-3 or TRBV12-4 combines with J gene TRBJ1-6; D unresolved. DNA for the CDR3: TGTGCCAGCACTGAGGGCATTTCACCCCTCCACTTT. Encoded protein: CASTEGISPLHF.